The clone carrying this TCR beta chain was seen more than once but under ten times. The antigen is undetermined. It was across several immunoSEQ plates that each subset's genomic DNA was evenly split. Profiling relied on immunoSEQ multiplex PCR, and the TCRdb table lists in-frame clones only, not all of them. There are about 1.4 million clones in the sample; roughly 96% occur only once, and roughly 1.1% lies in the top ten. This specimen comes from a study of shared clonotypes between healthy human individuals. General observations from the study: Despite large depth, sorted-subset datasets appeared incompletely sequenced. What limited the represented genetic and exposure-history diversity was the small number of donors.

CDR1 and CDR2 from the germline V gene are SQVTM and ANQGSEA. The CDR3 length is 12 residues. V shed 5 bases and J shed 6 bases, with 11 bases lying between them. The investigators split CD4+ cells into a CD45RA+ naive subset and a CD45RA-negative memory subset. The sequence was obtained from a man between 25 and 39 years old in good health. The chain employs TRBV29-1 and TRBJ2-4; maybe TRBD2 (6 bases). The sample comprised naive CD4+ T cells sorted from blood. Subset reported: CD45RA+ positively selected. The CDR3 reads CSVQLARNIQYF. The CDR3 coding sequence is TGCAGCGTTCAACTAGCCCGAAACATTCAGTACTTC.